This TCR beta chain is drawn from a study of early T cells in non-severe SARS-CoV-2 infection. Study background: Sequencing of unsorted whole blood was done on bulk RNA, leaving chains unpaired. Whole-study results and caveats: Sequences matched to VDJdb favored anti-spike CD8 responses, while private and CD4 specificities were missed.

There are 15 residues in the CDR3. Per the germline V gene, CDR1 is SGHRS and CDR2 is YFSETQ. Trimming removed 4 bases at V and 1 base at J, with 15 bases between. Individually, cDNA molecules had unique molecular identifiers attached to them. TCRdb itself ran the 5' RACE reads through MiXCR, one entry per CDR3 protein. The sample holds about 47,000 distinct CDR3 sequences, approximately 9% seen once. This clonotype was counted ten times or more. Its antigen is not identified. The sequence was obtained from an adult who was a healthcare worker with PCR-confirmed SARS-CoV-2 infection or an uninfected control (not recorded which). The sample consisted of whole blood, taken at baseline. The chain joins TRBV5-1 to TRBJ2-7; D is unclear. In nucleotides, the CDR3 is TGCGCCAGCAGCCCTTTCGACCCAGCTTCCTACGAGCAGTACTTC. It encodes CASSPFDPASYEQYF.